The 5 T cell receptor beta chains below all came from one sample that was sequenced in a study of blood T cell repertoires in COVID-19. Data came from immunoSEQ multiplex PCR; TCRdb stores just in-frame clones and leaves some out. Of about 380,000 clones detected, roughly 90% appear once; the ten largest clones hold roughly 1.2%. The material sequenced was peripheral blood. The source is a man aged 35-49 years with acute or convalescent COVID-19.

In DNA form, the CDR3 reads TGTGCCAGCAGTCCTTCGCGGGTGGCCTATGGCTACACCTTC. This translates into CASSPSRVAYGYTF. The chain combines TRBV27 with TRBJ1-2; D gene ambiguous. This CDR3 has 14 amino acids. From germline, CDR1 is MNHEY and CDR2 SMNVEV (reference sequence). Trimming cost V 5 bases and J 4 bases, with 14 bases left between them.

The chain carries TRBV27 and TRBJ2-7, with 9 nucleotides matching TRBD2. The CDR3 length is 14 residues. CDR1 and CDR2 (germline): MNHEY, SMNVEV (reference sequence). Trimming took 3 bases from V and 5 from J; bases not matched to a gene: 5. DNA of the CDR3: TGTGCCAGCAGTTTCCGAGCGGGAGGCAACGAGCAGTACTTC. It is translated as CASSFRAGGNEQYF.

In this sample, this clone turned up once. The gene calls are TRBV11-2 and TRBJ1-3; D is possibly TRBD1 (6 bases). Germline V gene data show CDR1 as SGHAT and CDR2 as FQNNGV. Trimming cost V 4 bases and J 7 bases, with 17 bases left between them. The CDR3 totals 15 residues. The CDR3 sequence is CASSSHRDPLNTIYF. The CDR3 bases are TGTGCCAGCAGCTCCCACAGGGACCCCCTGAACACCATATATTTT. Full variable domain (rest looked up from reference TRBV11-2 and TRBJ1-3): EAGVAQSPRYKIIEKRQSVAFWCNPISGHATLYWYQQILGQGPKLLIQFQNNGVVDDSQLPKDRFSAERLKGVDSTLKIQPAKLEDSAVYLCASSSHRDPLNTIYFGEGSWLTVV.

This clone occurred once. The V gene is TRBV7-2, the J gene TRBJ2-7; no clear D gene. Deletions cut 1 base from V and 0 bases from J, with 13 bases between. Germline V gene sequence: CDR1 SGHTA, CDR2 FQGNSA. The CDR3 contains 16 residues. The CDR3 DNA sequence: TGTGCCAGCAGCTTAGTAACTACCGTCCCCTCCTACGAGCAGTACTTC. It is translated as CASSLVTTVPSYEQYF.

The gene calls are TRBV9 and TRBJ2-7; 9 positions match TRBD1. The CDR3 runs to 13 residues. The J segment lost 6 bases and the V segment lost 6 bases, leaving 7 bases of the junction unmatched. Germline V CDR1 and CDR2: SGDLS, YYNGEE. The CDR3 loop is CASNTGGGFEQYF. Here the CDR3 DNA reads TGTGCCAGCAACACAGGGGGCGGGTTCGAGCAGTACTTC. Looking up the rest from reference TRBV9 and TRBJ2-7 gives the full variable domain: DSGVTQTPKHLITATGQRVTLRCSPRSGDLSVYWYQQSLDQGLQFLIQYYNGEERAKGNILERFSAQQFPDLHSELNLSSLELGDSALYFCASNTGGGFEQYFGPGTRLTVT.